These T cell receptor beta chains were read from a single sample in a study of metastatic and nonmetastatic thyroid tumors. MiXCR re-clonotyped the PCR reads for TCRdb. The sample comprises approximately 21,000 clones, 23% of which are singletons, and 65% to 75% rests with the top ten. Material for sequencing was blood. These receptors were obtained from a male donor with papillary thyroid cancer or a benign thyroid nodule (not recorded which). Some clones in this sample may be carry-over from other donors' samples. Both conserved end residues are part of each CDR3. Each record gives: V gene, CDR3 length, D gene, J gene, clone size, CDR3 protein, CDR3 DNA. The D gene is left open where the match is weak. Clone size is stated in some rows and not others, as once, few, many or a class when expanded.

V gene: TRBV9; CDR3 length: 16; D gene: NA; J gene: TRBJ2-1; clone size: many; CDR3 protein: CASSVRVGNSYNEQFF; CDR3 DNA: TGTGCCAGCAGCGTTAGGGTCGGCAACTCCTACAATGAGCAGTTCTTC
V gene: TRBV2; CDR3 length: 15; D gene: TRBD2; J gene: TRBJ2-7; clone size: many; CDR3 protein: CASKAGTSGSYEQYF; CDR3 DNA: TGTGCCAGTAAAGCTGGGACTAGCGGCTCCTACGAGCAGTACTTC
V gene: TRBV15; CDR3 length: 15; D gene: TRBD2; J gene: TRBJ2-1; clone size: many; CDR3 protein: CATSRTSGSGNEQFF; CDR3 DNA: TGTGCCACCAGCAGGACTAGCGGGAGTGGGAATGAGCAGTTCTTC
V gene: TRBV7-9; CDR3 length: 14; D gene: NA; J gene: TRBJ2-7; clone size: NA; CDR3 protein: CASSPGGGSHEQYF; CDR3 DNA: TGTGCCAGCAGCCCCGGTGGGGGGTCCCACGAGCAGTACTTC
V gene: TRBV15; CDR3 length: 14; D gene: TRBD2; J gene: TRBJ2-5; clone size: many; CDR3 protein: CATGERRGGETQYF; CDR3 DNA: TGTGCCACCGGAGAACGGAGGGGAGGGGAGACCCAGTACTTC
V gene: TRBV5-1; CDR3 length: 15; D gene: NA; J gene: TRBJ2-2; clone size: many; CDR3 protein: CASSLALAGTGELFF; CDR3 DNA: TGCGCCAGCAGCTTGGCGCTAGCAGGGACCGGGGAGCTGTTTTTT
V gene: TRBV24-1; CDR3 length: 15; D gene: NA; J gene: TRBJ2-2; clone size: many; CDR3 protein: CATSDLQGLAGELFF; CDR3 DNA: TGTGCCACCAGTGATTTGCAGGGGTTGGCCGGGGAGCTGTTTTTT
V gene: TRBV28; CDR3 length: 17; D gene: NA; J gene: TRBJ1-2; clone size: NA; CDR3 protein: CASSPGRWGTANYGYTF; CDR3 DNA: TGTGCCAGCAGCCCCGGGCGGTGGGGAACAGCTAACTATGGCTACACCTTC
V gene: TRBV25-1; CDR3 length: 13; D gene: NA; J gene: TRBJ2-1; clone size: few; CDR3 protein: CASSDFGVNEQFF; CDR3 DNA: TGTGCCAGCAGTGATTTTGGGGTCAATGAGCAGTTCTTC
V gene: TRBV15; CDR3 length: 17; D gene: NA; J gene: TRBJ2-1; clone size: many; CDR3 protein: CATSRVDGRSTYNEQFF; CDR3 DNA: TGTGCCACCAGCAGAGTAGACGGGAGAAGCACCTACAATGAGCAGTTCTTC
V gene: TRBV5-5; CDR3 length: 13; D gene: NA; J gene: TRBJ1-5; clone size: few; CDR3 protein: CASSLEWTQPQHF; CDR3 DNA: TGTGCCAGCAGCTTGGAATGGACTCAGCCCCAGCATTTT
V gene: TRBV20-1; CDR3 length: 15; D gene: TRBD1; J gene: TRBJ2-7; clone size: NA; CDR3 protein: CSARDRAGGLGEQYF; CDR3 DNA: TGCAGTGCTAGAGATCGGGCAGGGGGATTGGGCGAGCAGTACTTC
V gene: TRBV18; CDR3 length: 14; D gene: NA; J gene: TRBJ2-5; clone size: many; CDR3 protein: CASSPSLDQETQYF; CDR3 DNA: TGTGCCAGCTCACCATCGTTGGATCAAGAGACCCAGTACTTC
V gene: TRBV29-1; CDR3 length: 11; D gene: NA; J gene: TRBJ1-1; clone size: many; CDR3 protein: CSVMTGTEAFF; CDR3 DNA: TGCAGCGTCATGACAGGCACTGAAGCTTTCTTT
V gene: TRBV20-1; CDR3 length: 14; D gene: NA; J gene: TRBJ1-1; clone size: NA; CDR3 protein: CSASFGPLETEAFF; CDR3 DNA: TGCAGTGCTAGCTTCGGACCCCTGGAAACTGAAGCTTTCTTT
V gene: TRBV20-1; CDR3 length: 14; D gene: NA; J gene: TRBJ2-5; clone size: many; CDR3 protein: CSASTGTFQETQYF; CDR3 DNA: TGCAGTGCCAGTACCGGGACTTTTCAAGAGACCCAGTACTTC
V gene: TRBV28; CDR3 length: 10; D gene: NA; J gene: TRBJ1-1; clone size: NA; CDR3 protein: CATRGTEAFF; CDR3 DNA: TGTGCCACCAGGGGCACTGAAGCTTTCTTT
V gene: TRBV30; CDR3 length: 14; D gene: NA; J gene: TRBJ2-5; clone size: NA; CDR3 protein: CAWRLRGGLETQYF; CDR3 DNA: TGTGCCTGGAGGCTACGAGGGGGGCTGGAGACCCAGTACTTC
V gene: TRBV28; CDR3 length: 15; D gene: TRBD2; J gene: TRBJ2-5; clone size: NA; CDR3 protein: CASRGLAAVQETQYF; CDR3 DNA: TGTGCCAGCAGGGGACTAGCGGCCGTCCAAGAGACCCAGTACTTC
V gene: TRBV20-1; CDR3 length: 17; D gene: NA; J gene: TRBJ2-1; clone size: many; CDR3 protein: CSARPSSRQSSYNEQFF; CDR3 DNA: TGCAGTGCTAGGCCCAGTAGCCGCCAGAGCTCCTACAATGAGCAGTTCTTC
V gene: TRBV4-2; CDR3 length: 16; D gene: TRBD1; J gene: TRBJ2-5; clone size: many; CDR3 protein: CASSQDFGTGQETQYF; CDR3 DNA: TGTGCCAGCAGCCAAGATTTCGGGACAGGACAAGAGACCCAGTACTTC
V gene: TRBV12-3/TRBV12-4; CDR3 length: 14; D gene: TRBD2; J gene: TRBJ2-1; clone size: few; CDR3 protein: CASIEVAGEGEQFF; CDR3 DNA: TGTGCCAGCATAGAGGTAGCGGGAGAGGGGGAGCAGTTCTTC
V gene: TRBV20-1; CDR3 length: 16; D gene: TRBD2; J gene: TRBJ2-4; clone size: NA; CDR3 protein: CSARDRSVAGVDIQYF; CDR3 DNA: TGCAGTGCTAGAGATCGATCGGTAGCGGGAGTGGACATTCAGTACTTC
V gene: TRBV20-1; CDR3 length: 13; D gene: NA; J gene: TRBJ2-3; clone size: many; CDR3 protein: CSASSRRADTQYF; CDR3 DNA: TGCAGTGCTAGTTCTAGGAGAGCAGATACGCAGTATTTT
V gene: TRBV27; CDR3 length: 18; D gene: TRBD1; J gene: TRBJ2-6; clone size: few; CDR3 protein: CASISGDRGSSGANVLTF; CDR3 DNA: TGTGCCAGCATCTCGGGGGACAGGGGGTCCTCTGGGGCCAACGTCCTGACTTTC
V gene: TRBV6-2/TRBV6-3; CDR3 length: 13; D gene: NA; J gene: TRBJ2-5; clone size: few; CDR3 protein: CASSLRPQETQYF; CDR3 DNA: TGTGCCAGCAGCCTACGTCCCCAAGAGACCCAGTACTTC
V gene: TRBV4-2; CDR3 length: 14; D gene: TRBD2; J gene: TRBJ2-7; clone size: NA; CDR3 protein: CASSLSGRGYEQYF; CDR3 DNA: TGTGCCAGCAGCCTGAGCGGGAGAGGATACGAGCAGTACTTC
V gene: TRBV6-1; CDR3 length: 14; D gene: TRBD1; J gene: TRBJ2-7; clone size: NA; CDR3 protein: CASSEDRGSYEQYF; CDR3 DNA: TGTGCCAGCAGTGAAGACAGGGGATCCTACGAGCAGTACTTC
V gene: TRBV6-1; CDR3 length: 15; D gene: TRBD1; J gene: TRBJ2-7; clone size: NA; CDR3 protein: CASRGQGAGTYEQYF; CDR3 DNA: TGTGCCAGCAGGGGACAGGGGGCGGGTACCTACGAGCAGTACTTC
V gene: TRBV19; CDR3 length: 16; D gene: TRBD2; J gene: TRBJ2-1; clone size: NA; CDR3 protein: CASSIEGTSGINEQFF; CDR3 DNA: TGTGCCAGTAGTATAGAAGGGACTAGCGGGATCAATGAGCAGTTCTTC
V gene: TRBV10-1; CDR3 length: 16; D gene: NA; J gene: TRBJ2-1; clone size: many; CDR3 protein: CASSEASPSSYNEQFF; CDR3 DNA: TGCGCCAGCAGTGAGGCCAGCCCGAGCTCCTACAATGAGCAGTTCTTC
V gene: TRBV20-1; CDR3 length: 15; D gene: TRBD2; J gene: TRBJ2-3; clone size: many; CDR3 protein: CSAARPGLGGDTQYF; CDR3 DNA: TGCAGTGCCGCCCGACCGGGACTAGGAGGGGATACGCAGTATTTT
V gene: TRBV18; CDR3 length: 14; D gene: NA; J gene: TRBJ2-1; clone size: NA; CDR3 protein: CASSSSLSGNEQFF; CDR3 DNA: TGTGCCAGCTCATCTAGCCTATCGGGCAATGAGCAGTTCTTC
V gene: TRBV4-2; CDR3 length: 16; D gene: NA; J gene: TRBJ2-5; clone size: many; CDR3 protein: CASSQEGLGVQETQYF; CDR3 DNA: TGTGCCAGCAGCCAAGAAGGTCTGGGGGTCCAAGAGACCCAGTACTTC
V gene: TRBV5-1; CDR3 length: 13; D gene: NA; J gene: TRBJ2-7; clone size: many; CDR3 protein: CASSPSESYEQYF; CDR3 DNA: TGCGCCAGCAGCCCTAGCGAGTCCTACGAGCAGTACTTC
V gene: TRBV20-1; CDR3 length: 13; D gene: TRBD1; J gene: TRBJ2-7; clone size: NA; CDR3 protein: CILLQGGSYEQYF; CDR3 DNA: TGCATCCTCTTACAGGGGGGCTCCTACGAGCAGTACTTC